This T cell receptor beta chain comes out of a study of T cells in Graves' hyperthyroidism and ophthalmopathy. A word on this clonotype: Antigen unknown.

Study-level findings and limits: In blood, most of the thyroid clonotypes expanded above 0.001 were also present. The model foresaw ophthalmopathy a median around 6.4 months prior to onset.

Researchers amplified the TCR beta CDR3 regions from RNA transcripts. TCR CDR3 regions were first amplified by RT-PCR with HTBI primers. TCRdb analysed the multiplex PCR reads with MiXCR anew, one entry per CDR3 protein. The sample gives 600,000 to 650,000 distinct CDR3 sequences, around 15% of which show up once; about 3.8% is in the top ten. With a duration under 2 months, the hyperthyroidism was newly diagnosed in patients aged 18 to 65. The V gene's germline CDR1 is SGHDN and CDR2 FVKESK. V lost 0 bases and J 4 bases, leaving 15 bases between the germline ends. There are 16 residues in the CDR3. The TCR originated in a woman in her thirties with Graves' hyperthyroidism. V gene TRBV14 combines with J gene TRBJ1-1; D call uncertain. The sequencing input was blood. CDR3 in amino acids: CASSQEPLSAVTEAFF. Here the CDR3 DNA reads TGTGCCAGCAGCCAAGAACCACTTTCAGCAGTCACTGAAGCTTTCTTT.